Reported below is one TCR beta chain. Authors' methods: From reference gene primer amplification, estimates of nucleated cell counts were derived. TCRdb's copy holds only in-frame clones and misses some; the assay was immunoSEQ multiplex PCR. Clone size and the V and J calls come from that table; the DNA yielded D and trimming. The top ten clones hold roughly 4% of a sample with 200,000 to 300,000 clones, 80% to 90% of them seen once. The data were obtained in a study of blood T cell repertoires in COVID-19. The wider study: The study drew acute and convalescent COVID-19 samples from the United States, Italy and Spain.

The length of the CDR3 is 14 residues. Germline CDR1 and CDR2: MNHNY and SVGAGI (reference sequence). The V end lost 5 bases, the J end lost 4 bases, and 9 bases lay between the germline ends. The source is a man between 45 and 60 years old with acute or convalescent COVID-19. Material: peripheral blood. The rearrangement uses TRBV6-6 and TRBJ2-6; D gene ambiguous. This chain's CDR3 is CASSHSPGANVLTF. CDR3 coding DNA: TGTGCCAGCAGTCACAGCCCCGGGGCCAACGTCCTGACTTTC.